This TCR beta chain emerged from a study of control samples from healthy donors and cancer patients. Produced via immunoSEQ multiplex PCR; TCRdb's table is partial and in-frame only. The sample lists some 49,000 clones, about 86% seen once, with approximately 2.6% in the top ten. The CDR3 totals 14 residues. Germline V gives CDR1 SGHTA, CDR2 FQGNSA. Trimming left V 2 bases short and J 4 bases short, with 9 bases between. The sample taken for sequencing was PBMCs. The rearrangement uses TRBV7-2 and TRBJ1-3; D is ambiguous. This sequence was found in a woman aged 45-60 years with lung cancer. CDR3 protein: CASSLQLGGNTIYF. The CDR3 DNA is TGTGCCAGCAGCTTACAGCTCGGGGGAAACACCATATATTTT.